This record concerns one T cell receptor beta chain sequence. It lacks a known antigen. Base qualities are not recorded, but no much larger clone differs from it by a single base. The sample is drawn from a study of T-cell reconstitution after alpha-beta-depleted transplantation in children (TCRdb year 2016). Looking at the study overall: The study quantitatively tracked T-cell immune reconstitution after TCRalphabeta/CD19-depleted allogeneic hematopoietic cell transplantation in children using TCR repertoire profiling.

To prepare the library, PCR was applied. Sequenced using an Illumina HiSeq 2500. TCR library preparation used molecular barcoding, with unique molecular identifiers applied to normalize quantification of the TCRbeta repertoire. The public reads were reprocessed in TCRdb via fastp at Q25 and MiXCR, keeping in-frame beta chains. One record per CDR3 amino acid sequence lists the most common genes and DNA. The sample data list tens of thousands of distinct CDR3 sequences, and approximately 43% of these were observed just once. The top ten constitute nearly 98% of the sample. CDR1 and CDR2 are read off the germline V gene (reference sequence) as SEHNR and FQNEAQ. Compared with germline, V lacks 5 bases and J lacks 6 bases; bases without a gene match: 9. Taken from cysteine to phenylalanine, the CDR3 has 15 residues. Left in the record is the CDR3 DNA by itself, 45 bases read in frame from the first base.

Broad study findings and their caveats: In some patients, the high TCRbeta diversity seen at day 60 was put down to recipient T cells and intrathymic progenitors that had survived conditioning. The frequencies of hyperexpanded clones fell over the following months, and after one year, T-cell counts and TCRbeta diversity were mostly attributed to newly produced T cells. The apparently early alphabetaT-cell count recovery about two months after transplant was reportedly dependent on only several hundred rapidly expanded clones derived from non-depleted graft cells.

What the treatment or condition label conveys for this sample: allogeneic hematopoietic cell transplantation with graft depleted of TCRalphabeta T cells and CD19 B cells. The transplant recipients were children given TCRalphabeta/CD19-depleted allogeneic hematopoietic cell grafts. This TCR was sampled from a male patient under 18 who had a stem cell transplant for acute lymphoblastic leukemia, so the T cells may come from the graft donor. This receptor chain uses TRBV7-9 and TRBJ2-1; a stretch of 8 junction bases matches TRBD2. The sample in question was PBMCs, mostly from graft donor cells, obtained 360 days after TCRalphabeta/CD19-depleted stem cell transplant. The CDR3 amino acid sequence is: CASSPIGLASNEQFF. The sequenced DNA: TGTGCCAGCAGCCCCATAGGACTAGCATCCAATGAGCAGTTCTTC.